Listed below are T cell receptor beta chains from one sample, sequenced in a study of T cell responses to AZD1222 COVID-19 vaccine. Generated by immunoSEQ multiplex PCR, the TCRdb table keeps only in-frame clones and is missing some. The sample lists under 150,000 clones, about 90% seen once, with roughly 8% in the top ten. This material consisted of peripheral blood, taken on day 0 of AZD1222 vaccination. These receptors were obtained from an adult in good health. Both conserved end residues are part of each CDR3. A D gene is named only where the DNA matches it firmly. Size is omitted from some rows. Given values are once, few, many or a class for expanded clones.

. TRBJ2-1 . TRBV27 TGTGCCAGCAGTTTAATTCCCAGCGGCTACTACAATGAGCAGTTCTTC CASSLIPSGYYNEQFF
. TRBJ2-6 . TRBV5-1 TGCGCCAGCAGCTCCCAGCCCGGGGCCAACGTCCTGACTTTC CASSSQPGANVLTF
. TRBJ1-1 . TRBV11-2 TGTGCCAGCAGCTTAGCTTTGGCTGAAGCTTTCTTT CASSLALAEAFF
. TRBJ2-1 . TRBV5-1 TGCGCCAGCAGCTTGGGAGGCAGCTCCTACAATGAGCAGTTCTTC CASSLGGSSYNEQFF
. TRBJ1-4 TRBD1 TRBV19 TGTGCCAGTAGTATAGAGACAGGGAGTGGCGAAAAACTGTTTTTT CASSIETGSGEKLFF
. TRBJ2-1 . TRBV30 TGTGCCTGGAACCCTGGATTGGGGGGGCAGGGCAATGAGCAGTTCTTC CAWNPGLGGQGNEQFF
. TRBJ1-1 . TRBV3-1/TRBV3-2 TGTGCCAGCAGCCAAGTTCTCCTGCAGGATGAAGCTTTCTTT CASSQVLLQDEAFF
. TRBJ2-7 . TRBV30 TGTGCCTGGAGTGTCTCCAGGGGGGGCTACGAGCAGTACTTC CAWSVSRGGYEQYF
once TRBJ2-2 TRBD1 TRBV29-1 TGCAGCGCCGGGACAGGGGTCACCGGGGAGCTGTTTTTT CSAGTGVTGELFF
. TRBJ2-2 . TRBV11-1 TGTGCCAGCAGCTCCCCGGGACAATACACCGGGGAGCTGTTTTTT CASSSPGQYTGELFF
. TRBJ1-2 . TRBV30 TGTGCCTGGAGTCATGGGGGGCAGTGGGGCTACACCTTC CAWSHGGQWGYTF
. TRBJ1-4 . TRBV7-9 TGTGCCAGCACCAATCAGGGCACTGCAACTAATGAAAAACTGTTTTTT CASTNQGTATNEKLFF
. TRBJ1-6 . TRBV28 TGTGCCAGCGGCGGCGCTTCACCCCTCCACTTT CASGGASPLHF
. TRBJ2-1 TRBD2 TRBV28 TGTGCCAGCACACCCGGGGTCGGGCTAGCGGACCTCGGGGGTGAGCAGTTCTTC CASTPGVGLADLGGEQFF
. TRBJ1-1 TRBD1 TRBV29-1 TGCAGCGTCGGTGGGACAGGGAACACTGAAGCTTTCTTT CSVGGTGNTEAFF
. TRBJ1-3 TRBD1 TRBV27 TGTGCCAGCAGACGAACAGGGGAGGGTGAAAACACCATATATTTT CASRRTGEGENTIYF
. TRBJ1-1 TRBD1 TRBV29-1 TGCAGCGTTGTAGAGGGGGCGTTCACTGAAGCTTTCTTT CSVVEGAFTEAFF
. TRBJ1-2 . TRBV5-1 TGCGCCAGCAGCAGCACGGGAGAACCTAACTATGGCTACACCTTC CASSSTGEPNYGYTF
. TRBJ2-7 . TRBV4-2 TGTGCCAGCAGCCAAGGACAGCCCTACGAGCAGTACTTC CASSQGQPYEQYF
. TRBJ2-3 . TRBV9 TGTGCCAGCAGCAGACGGGACTCGGCGGCAGATACGCAGTATTTT CASSRRDSAADTQYF
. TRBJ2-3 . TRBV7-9 TGTGCCAGCAGCGGTAGACGGGACTCAACAGATACGCAGTATTTT CASSGRRDSTDTQYF
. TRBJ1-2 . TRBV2 TGTGCCAGCAGTGGAGGGCAGAACTATGGCTACACCTTC CASSGGQNYGYTF
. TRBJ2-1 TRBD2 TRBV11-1 TGTGCCAGCAGCACGGGGGGATGGCTCTCCTACAATGAGCAGTTCTTC CASSTGGWLSYNEQFF
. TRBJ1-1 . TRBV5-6 TGTGCCAGCAGCTTGATCGGTCACGGGGAGAACACTGAAGCTTTCTTT CASSLIGHGENTEAFF
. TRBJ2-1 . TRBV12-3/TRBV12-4 TGTGCCAGCAGTTCGGGGGCGCCCAATGAGCAGTTCTTC CASSSGAPNEQFF